This paragraph covers one T cell receptor (beta chain) sequence. TCRdb reanalysed the 5' RACE reads using MiXCR and keeps one entry per CDR3 protein. The top ten hold approximately 15% of the sample, which has about 360,000 distinct CDR3 sequences, over 5% seen once. Trimming left V 6 bases short and J 3 bases short, with 17 bases between. Germline CDR1 and CDR2: MNHEY and SVGEGT. This CDR3 has 15 amino acids. This entry belongs to a study of T cells after yellow fever vaccination. Sequencing was performed on PBMCs, taken 5 days after the yellow fever booster vaccination. The sequence was obtained from a man aged 25 to 40 who received the YFV17D yellow fever vaccine. The genes are TRBV6-2 or TRBV6-3 and TRBJ1-1; D not resolved. CDR3 bases: TGTGCCAGCAGATTCGCAGGTTATTCGGACACTGAAGCTTTCTTT. It encodes CASRFAGYSDTEAFF.